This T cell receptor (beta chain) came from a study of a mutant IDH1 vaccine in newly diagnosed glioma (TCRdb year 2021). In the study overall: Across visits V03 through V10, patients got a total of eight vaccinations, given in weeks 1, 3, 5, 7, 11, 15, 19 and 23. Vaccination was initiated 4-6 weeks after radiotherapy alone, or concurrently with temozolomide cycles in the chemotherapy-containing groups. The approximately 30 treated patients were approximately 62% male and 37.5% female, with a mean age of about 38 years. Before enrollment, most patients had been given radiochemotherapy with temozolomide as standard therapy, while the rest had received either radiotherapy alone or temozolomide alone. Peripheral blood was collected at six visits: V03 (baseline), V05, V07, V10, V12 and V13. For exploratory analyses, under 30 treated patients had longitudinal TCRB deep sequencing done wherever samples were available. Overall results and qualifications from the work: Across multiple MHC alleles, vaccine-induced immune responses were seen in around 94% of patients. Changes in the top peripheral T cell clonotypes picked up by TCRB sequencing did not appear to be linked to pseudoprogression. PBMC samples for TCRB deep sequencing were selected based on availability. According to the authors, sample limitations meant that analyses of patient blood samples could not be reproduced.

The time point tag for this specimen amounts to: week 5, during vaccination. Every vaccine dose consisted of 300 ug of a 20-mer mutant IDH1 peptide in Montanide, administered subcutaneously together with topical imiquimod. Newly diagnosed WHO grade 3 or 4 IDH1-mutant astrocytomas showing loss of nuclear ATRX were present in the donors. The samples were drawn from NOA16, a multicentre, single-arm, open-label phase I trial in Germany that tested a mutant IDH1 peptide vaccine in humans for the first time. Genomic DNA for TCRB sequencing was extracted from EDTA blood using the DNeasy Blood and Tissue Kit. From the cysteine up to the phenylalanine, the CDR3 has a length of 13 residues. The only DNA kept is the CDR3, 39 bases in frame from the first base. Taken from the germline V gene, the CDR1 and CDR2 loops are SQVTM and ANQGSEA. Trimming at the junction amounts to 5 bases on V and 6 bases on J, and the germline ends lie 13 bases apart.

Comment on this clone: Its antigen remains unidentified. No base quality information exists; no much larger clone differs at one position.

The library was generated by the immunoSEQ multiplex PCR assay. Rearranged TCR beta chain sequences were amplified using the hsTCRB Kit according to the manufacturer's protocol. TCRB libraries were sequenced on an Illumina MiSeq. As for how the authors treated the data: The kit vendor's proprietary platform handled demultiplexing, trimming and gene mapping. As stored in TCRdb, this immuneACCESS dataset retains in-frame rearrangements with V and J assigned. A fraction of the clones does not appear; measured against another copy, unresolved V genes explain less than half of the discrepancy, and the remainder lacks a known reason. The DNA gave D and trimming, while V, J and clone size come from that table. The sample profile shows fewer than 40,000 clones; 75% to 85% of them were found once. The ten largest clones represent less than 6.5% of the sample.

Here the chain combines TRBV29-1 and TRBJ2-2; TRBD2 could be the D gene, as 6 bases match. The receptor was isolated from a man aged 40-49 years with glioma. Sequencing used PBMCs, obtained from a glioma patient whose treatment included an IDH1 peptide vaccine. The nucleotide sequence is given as TGCAGCGTTCGGGACTCTTGGGCCGGGGAGCTGTTTTTT. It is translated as CSVRDSWAGELFF.